This entry lists 9 T cell receptor beta chains sequenced from one sample in a study of shared clonotypes between healthy human individuals. Here immunoSEQ multiplex PCR was the method, and the copy in TCRdb shows in-frame clones only, minus some. The repertoire has hundreds of thousands of clones, around 78% of them found once; the top ten carry about 11%. Sample: PBMCs. The receptors were gathered from a woman aged 35 to 49 in good health. Some clones in this sample may be carry-over from other donors' samples.

The V and J genes are TRBV6-6 and TRBJ1-4; the D gene is possibly TRBD1 (5 bases). Germline V gene lookup returns CDR1 MNHNY and CDR2 SVGAGI (reference sequence). The V gene lost 0 bases and the J gene lost 12 bases, with 14 bases spanning the gap. The CDR3 has 14 residues. CDR3 loop: CASSYSKGKGELFF. CDR3 DNA sequence: TGTGCCAGCAGTTACTCAAAGGGAAAAGGGGAACTGTTTTTT.

This clone was counted between two and nine times. This chain uses TRBV6-5 with TRBJ2-1; 10 bases agree with TRBD1. V lost 10 bases to trimming and J lost 7 bases; unmatched junction nucleotides: 7. CDR1 MNHEY and CDR2 SVGAGI come from the germline V gene. CDR3 length: 13 amino acids. The CDR3 nucleotides are TGTGCCATAGGGACAGGGGCTGGGAATGAGCAGTTCTTC. It is translated as CAIGTGAGNEQFF.

This rearrangement joins TRBV5-4 to TRBJ1-1, with a weak D call TRBD1 (5 bases). CDR1 and CDR2 (germline): SGHNT, YYREEE (reference sequence). This CDR3 comprises 13 residues. As DNA, the CDR3 is TGTGCAAGCGGCCCAGGACAGAACACTGAAGCTTTCTTT. It codes for CASGPGQNTEAFF. The full variable domain, completed using reference TRBV5-4 and TRBJ1-1, is ETGVTQSPTHLIKTRGQQVTLRCSSQSGHNTVSWYQQALGQGPQFIFQYYREEENGRGNFPPRFSGLQFPNYSSELNVNALELDDSALYLCASGPGQNTEAFFGQGTRLTVV.

The rearrangement joins TRBV7-9 to TRBJ2-3, with 9 bases lining up with TRBD2. The CDR3 covers 19 residues. Trimming took 5 bases from V and 2 from J; bases not matched to a gene: 17. Germline V gene sequence: CDR1 SEHNR, CDR2 FQNEAQ (reference sequence). CDR3 sequence: CASSHGGLAHVEATDTQYF. Here the CDR3 DNA reads TGTGCCAGCAGCCACGGGGGACTAGCTCACGTAGAGGCCACAGATACGCAGTATTTT.

The chain couples TRBV19 to TRBJ2-7; 12 nucleotides match TRBD2. Germline values: CDR1 LNHDA, CDR2 SQIVND (reference sequence). V shed 4 bases, J shed 7 bases, and the junction held 2 bases outside the gene matches. This CDR3 has 13 amino acids. CDR3 amino acids: CASSTGTSGEQYF. In DNA, the CDR3 is TGTGCCAGTAGTACCGGGACTAGCGGGGAGCAGTACTTC.

In its sample, this clone was seen a few times. The genes are TRBV5-1 and TRBJ1-1; 7 bases map to TRBD1. This CDR3 contains 14 residues. The J segment lost 8 bases and the V segment lost 0 bases, leaving 7 bases of the junction unmatched. The germline gives CDR1 SGHRS, CDR2 YFSETQ. This chain's CDR3 is CASSLEPGQLEAFF. CDR3 nucleotide sequence: TGCGCCAGCAGCTTGGAGCCGGGACAGCTGGAAGCTTTCTTT.

This rearrangement joins TRBV7-3 to TRBJ2-1; weak D call: TRBD2 (5 bases). Germline V gives CDR1 SGHTA, CDR2 FQGTGA. The CDR3 runs to 15 residues. V was clipped by 0 bases and J by 2 bases, with 8 bases between them. The CDR3 protein is CASSLTGDAYNEQFF. The CDR3 DNA sequence: TGTGCCAGCAGCTTAACGGGAGACGCCTACAATGAGCAGTTCTTC.

This clone was observed many times. CDR3 nucleotide sequence: TGTGCCAGCTCACCAGGTGCTAGGGAAAGGCAGTACTTC. Protein sequence: CASSPGARERQYF. This chain connects TRBV18 to TRBJ2-7; D gene ambiguous. V was cut by 2 bases and J by 9 bases, with 14 bases left in between. Germline loops: CDR1 KGHSH, CDR2 LQKENI. The CDR3 is 13 residues long. Supplemented by reference TRBV18 and TRBJ2-7, the full variable domain reads NAGVMQNPRHLVRRRGQEARLRCSPMKGHSHVYWYRQLPEEGLKFMVYLQKENIIDESGMPKERFSAEFPKEGPSILRIQQVVRGDSAAYFCASSPGARERQYFGPGTRLTVT.

J is TRBJ1-4 and V is TRBV5-6; 8 nucleotides agree with TRBD1. CDR3 length: 14 residues. The ends lost 4 bases at V and 7 bases at J; junction bases unmatched: 6. Germline CDR1 SGHDT, CDR2 YYEEEE. CDR3 loop: CASSQTGVGEKLFF. The CDR3 region has the DNA TGTGCCAGCAGCCAGACAGGGGTTGGTGAAAAACTGTTTTTT.